The 22 T cell receptor beta chains given below trace back to one sample, sequenced in a study of blood T cell repertoires in COVID-19. Method: immunoSEQ multiplex PCR; TCRdb's copy keeps in-frame clones and lacks some. The top ten hold 1.8% of the sample, which has roughly 500,000 clones, approximately 87% seen once. The sample consisted of PBMCs or T cells enriched from blood (not recorded which). All receptors derive from a woman in her forties who had recovered from COVID-19.

The chain combines TRBV6-2 or TRBV6-3 with TRBJ2-1, with a tentative D call TRBD2 (6 bases). Per germline, CDR1 MNHEY and CDR2 SVGEGT. The CDR3 sequence is 16 residues long. Trimming removed 0 bases from V and 4 bases from J, with 13 bases in between. CDR3 loop: CASSYSIAGPYNEQFF. CDR3 nucleotide sequence: TGTGCCAGCAGTTACTCGATTGCGGGACCTTACAATGAGCAGTTCTTC.

This clone was counted a single time. The CDR3, as DNA: TGTGCCAGTAGTATCGCAGGGGTCAATTCACCCCTCCACTTT. Encoded protein: CASSIAGVNSPLHF. The gene calls are TRBV19 and TRBJ1-6, with TRBD1 as a possible D gene (6 bases). The CDR3 runs 14 residues. V lost 3 bases and J 7 bases, leaving 10 bases between the germline ends. CDR1 is LNHDA, CDR2 SQIVND, per germline (reference sequence).

The chain couples TRBV9 to TRBJ2-3; 14 bases map to TRBD2. The CDR3 totals 16 residues. The J segment lost 7 bases and the V segment lost 4 bases, leaving 8 bases of the junction unmatched. Germline lookup yields CDR1 SGDLS and CDR2 YYNGEE. CDR3 in amino acids: CASSPRLAGGLHTQYF. DNA for the CDR3: TGTGCCAGCAGCCCAAGACTAGCGGGAGGGCTACATACGCAGTATTTT.

The CDR3 DNA is TGTGCCAGCAGCGCAGGACTAGCGGGGACGGGGCAGTTCTTC. Translating it yields CASSAGLAGTGQFF. This chain links TRBV7-8 with TRBJ2-1; 12 bases map to TRBD2. This CDR3 region has 14 residues. V dropped 5 bases and J dropped 12; count of bases not matched to a gene: 8. Germline CDR1 SGHVS, CDR2 FQNEAQ.

This clone was recorded only once. V is TRBV30 and J is TRBJ1-2; TRBD1 is a possible D gene (6 bases). CDR1 is GTSNPN, CDR2 SVGIG, per germline (reference sequence). Deletions cut 5 bases from V and 7 bases from J, with 17 bases between. This CDR3 contains 13 residues. CDR3 loop: CAWSSGVGRGYTF. CDR3 nucleotides: TGTGCCTGGTCTTCAGGGGTTGGTCGTGGCTACACCTTC.

This clone showed up just a few times. CDR3 loop: CASNLGTSGAFYNEQFF. The CDR3 DNA reads as TGCGCCAGCAACCTAGGGACTAGCGGAGCTTTCTACAATGAGCAGTTCTTC. This chain connects TRBV10-2 to TRBJ2-1; the match to TRBD2 covers 11 bases. This CDR3 has 17 residues. Germline CDR1 and CDR2: WSHSY and SAAADI. Trimming took 7 bases from V and 3 from J; bases not matched to a gene: 11.

This clone was counted a single time. The sample has other DNA sequences that encode this CDR3 too. The rearrangement joins TRBV7-2 to TRBJ2-7, with 10 bases lining up with TRBD1. V gave up 5 bases and J gave up 6 bases; unmatched junction bases: 7. Germline values: CDR1 SGHTA, CDR2 FQGNSA. There are 14 residues in the CDR3. The chain's CDR3 is CASSLRQGAPEQYF. DNA for the CDR3: TGTGCCAGCAGCCTAAGACAGGGGGCACCCGAGCAGTACTTC. Supplemented by reference TRBV7-2 and TRBJ2-7, the full variable domain reads GAGVSQSPSNKVTEKGKDVELRCDPISGHTALYWYRQSLGQGLEFLIYFQGNSAPDKSGLPSDRFSAERTGGSVSTLTIQRTQQEDSAVYLCASSLRQGAPEQYFGPGTRLTVT.

The chain joins TRBV5-6 to TRBJ2-5; 13 bases agree with TRBD2. The junction had 7 bases not matched to a gene; V was cut back by 1 base and J by 4 bases. Germline V gives CDR1 SGHDT, CDR2 YYEEEE. There are 17 residues in the CDR3. CDR3 residues: CASSLRTSGSRGETQYF. As DNA, the CDR3 is TGTGCCAGCAGCTTGCGGACTAGCGGGAGTAGAGGAGAGACCCAGTACTTC. The whole variable domain, filled in from reference TRBV5-6 and TRBJ2-5, reads DAGVTQSPTHLIKTRGQQVTLRCSPKSGHDTVSWYQQALGQGPQFIFQYYEEEERQRGNFPDRFSGHQFPNYSSELNVNALLLGDSALYLCASSLRTSGSRGETQYFGPGTRLLVL.

This chain links TRBV18 with TRBJ2-7, with TRBD1 matching over 11 bases. The germline CDR1 and CDR2 sequences are KGHSH and LQKENI. The CDR3 runs to 16 residues. With V trimmed by 0 bases and J by 2 bases, 3 bases remained unmatched. CDR3 protein: CASSPPWGQGAYEQYF. CDR3 bases: TGTGCCAGCTCACCACCCTGGGGACAGGGGGCCTACGAGCAGTACTTC.

This chain uses TRBV6-2 or TRBV6-3 with TRBJ1-1; D call uncertain. Germline CDR1 reads MNHEY; CDR2 reads SVGEGT. The CDR3 has 13 amino acids. V gave up 2 bases and J gave up 6 bases, with 10 bases separating them. For the CDR3, the DNA is TGTGCCAGCAGTTACCGCTTGGGCTCTGAAGCTTTCTTT. Its translation is CASSYRLGSEAFF.

The V and J genes are TRBV3-1 (or the pseudogene TRBV3-2) and TRBJ2-3; D possibly corresponds to TRBD2 (5 bases). CDR1 and CDR2 from the germline V gene are LGHDT and YNNKEL (reference sequence). The CDR3 runs to 15 residues. Trimming took off 1 base at V and 6 bases at J, with 14 bases between the two ends. The CDR3: CASSQVGLGVDTQYF. CDR3 in DNA: TGTGCCAGCAGCCAAGTCGGTTTGGGAGTCGATACGCAGTATTTT.

The chain recombines TRBV5-1 with TRBJ2-1; maybe TRBD2 (6 bases). Germline assignment: CDR1 SGHRS and CDR2 YFSETQ. V shed 4 bases and J shed 8 bases, with 16 bases lying between them. CDR3 length equals 14 residues. The DNA of the CDR3 is TGCGCCAGCAGCATCACTAGAGCGGGCGATGAGCAGTTCTTC. It yields the protein CASSITRAGDEQFF.

The CDR3 loop is CASSYRGRETQYF. The CDR3 nucleotides read TGTGCCAGCAGCTACAGGGGAAGAGAGACCCAGTACTTC. The rearrangement links TRBV27 to TRBJ2-5, with TRBD1 matching 7 bases. From germline, CDR1 is MNHEY and CDR2 SMNVEV (reference sequence). This CDR3 comprises 13 residues. V lost 6 bases to trimming and J lost 4 bases; unmatched junction nucleotides: 5.

V and J are TRBV18 and TRBJ2-7, with D possibly matching TRBD1 (7 bases). The CDR3 sequence is 17 residues long. V lost 6 bases and J 7 bases, leaving 28 bases between the germline ends. From germline, CDR1 is KGHSH and CDR2 LQKENI. CDR3 coding DNA: TGTGCCAGCTCCCACGGCGGAGGGGGCGATCGGCGGGAAGAGCAGTACTTC. Protein product: CASSHGGGGDRREEQYF.

The chain joins TRBV5-6 to TRBJ2-5; D is possibly TRBD2 (5 bases). This CDR3 is built from 12 residues. The germline CDR1 and CDR2 sequences are SGHDT and YYEEEE. Trimming cost V 10 bases and J 5 bases, with 15 bases left between them. The CDR3 spells CASQDGGETQYF. In nucleotides, the CDR3 is TGTGCCTCCCAGGACGGCGGGGAGACCCAGTACTTC.

The chain is built from TRBV7-2 and TRBJ1-5; no clear D gene. Germline values: CDR1 SGHTA, CDR2 FQGNSA. Trimming stripped 1 base from V and 2 bases from J, with 9 bases between. The CDR3 is 15 residues long. CDR3 protein: CASSLGPTGNQPQHF. The CDR3 DNA is TGTGCCAGCAGCTTAGGACCAACAGGCAATCAGCCCCAGCATTTT. Filled out from reference TRBV7-2 and TRBJ1-5, the complete variable domain reads GAGVSQSPSNKVTEKGKDVELRCDPISGHTALYWYRQSLGQGLEFLIYFQGNSAPDKSGLPSDRFSAERTGGSVSTLTIQRTQQEDSAVYLCASSLGPTGNQPQHFGDGTRLSIL.

The genes are TRBV5-1 and TRBJ2-7; TRBD1 might be the D (5 bases). Germline values: CDR1 SGHRS, CDR2 YFSETQ. Between the trimmed V and J ends, which lost 4 bases and 3 bases, there was a span of 17 bases. The CDR3 has 15 residues. The CDR3 reads CASSAYSGILYEQYF. The CDR3 region has the DNA TGCGCCAGCAGCGCCTATTCAGGGATACTCTACGAGCAGTACTTC.

The rearrangement links TRBV24-1 to TRBJ2-1; 10 bases map to TRBD2. CDR1 KGHDR and CDR2 SFDVKD come from the germline V gene. The CDR3 spans 16 residues. V shed 2 bases, J shed 4 bases, and the junction held 4 bases outside the gene matches. The CDR3 protein is CATSDYPSGGYNEQFF. CDR3 in DNA: TGTGCCACCAGTGATTATCCTAGCGGGGGATACAATGAGCAGTTCTTC.

This clone was observed a single time. V is TRBV25-1 and J is TRBJ1-4, with a tentative D call TRBD1 (5 bases). CDR1 MGHDK and CDR2 SYGVNS come from the germline V gene. The V end was cut by 6 bases, the J end by 8 bases, with 10 bases between. The CDR3 consists of 12 residues. The CDR3 DNA follows: TGTGCCAGCAGGCTCAGGGAAGAAAAACTGTTTTTT. Translated, it gives CASRLREEKLFF. Based on the CDR3 plus reference TRBV25-1 and TRBJ1-4, the full variable domain is EADIYQTPRYLVIGTGKKITLECSQTMGHDKMYWYQQDPGMELHLIHYSYGVNSTEKGDLSSESTVSRIRTEHFPLTLESARPSHTSQYLCASRLREEKLFFGSGTQLSVL.

The rearrangement joins TRBV27 to TRBJ1-1; a weak D match, TRBD1 (5 bases). With 3 bases removed from V and 7 bases from J, the gap between germline ends came to 12 bases. Germline CDR1 is MNHEY and CDR2 is SMNVEV (reference sequence). This CDR3 is 13 amino acids long. The CDR3 DNA follows: TGTGCCAGCAGTTTCACAGGAATAAGTGAAGCTTTCTTT. This codes for CASSFTGISEAFF.

As regards this clone: The same CDR3 is also encoded by other DNA sequences in this sample. The chain employs TRBV5-4 and TRBJ2-7; 8 bases are a match to TRBD1. The CDR3 is 15 amino acids. Germline V lookup: CDR1 SGHNT, CDR2 YYREEE (reference sequence). V lost 0 bases, J lost 0 bases, and 2 bases stayed unmatched. In DNA, the CDR3 is TGTGCCAGCAGCTTGGCCGGGACAGGCTCCTACGAGCAGTACTTC. It encodes CASSLAGTGSYEQYF. The full variable domain, with the rest looked up from reference TRBV5-4 and TRBJ2-7, is ETGVTQSPTHLIKTRGQQVTLRCSSQSGHNTVSWYQQALGQGPQFIFQYYREEENGRGNFPPRFSGLQFPNYSSELNVNALELDDSALYLCASSLAGTGSYEQYFGPGTRLTVT.

The chain has TRBV19 and TRBJ1-5; 9 nucleotides line up with TRBD1. The junction had 8 bases not matched to a gene; V was cut back by 2 bases and J by 6 bases. From germline, CDR1 is LNHDA and CDR2 SQIVND (reference sequence). There are 16 residues in the CDR3. The CDR3, as DNA: TGTGCCAGTAGTATATCACCGGGACAGGGTAGTCAGCCCCAGCATTTT. Amino acid sequence: CASSISPGQGSQPQHF.